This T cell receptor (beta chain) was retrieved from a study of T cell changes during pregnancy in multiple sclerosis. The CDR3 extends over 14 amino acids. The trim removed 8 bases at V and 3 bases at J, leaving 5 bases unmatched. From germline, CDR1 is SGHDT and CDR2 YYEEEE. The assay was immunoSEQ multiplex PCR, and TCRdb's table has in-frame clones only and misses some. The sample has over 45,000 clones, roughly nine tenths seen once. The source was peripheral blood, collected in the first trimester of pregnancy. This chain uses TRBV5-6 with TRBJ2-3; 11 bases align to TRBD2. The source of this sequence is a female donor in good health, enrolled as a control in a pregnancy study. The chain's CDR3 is CASLAGGLTDTQYF. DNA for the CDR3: TGTGCCAGTCTAGCGGGGGGCCTTACAGATACGCAGTATTTT.